The 9 T cell receptor beta chains presented below share a single source sample, sequenced in a study of identifying expanded T cells in peripheral blood (dated by TCRdb to the late 2010s). Library construction relied on the immunoSEQ multiplex PCR assay. The source is immuneACCESS, and TCRdb retained only in-frame sequences with V and J called. Part of the clones is not carried over; for the studies checked, unresolved V genes explain less than half of this, and the remainder is unexplained. The sample has about 110,000 clones on record, around 88% of them singletons. Of the sample, less than 20% is held by the ten largest clones. Source material: blood. These receptors came from a person aged 18 to 75 in good health.

This clone has just a few counts. The rearrangement joins TRBV27 to TRBJ1-5; 9 positions agree with TRBD1. V trimming: 3 bases; J trimming: 9 bases; junction bases outside the gene matches: 12. The CDR3 contains 16 residues. From germline, CDR1 is MNHEY and CDR2 SMNVEV (reference sequence). CDR3 bases: TGTGCCAGCAGTTTTCTGACAGGGGGGGGTCTTCGGCCCCAGCATTTT. Protein product: CASSFLTGGGLRPQHF.

The chain couples TRBV2 to TRBJ2-7, with D unresolved. The germline V and J ends were trimmed by 4 bases and 3 bases, with 10 bases remaining between them. The CDR3 contains 13 residues. CDR1 is SNHLY, CDR2 FYNNEI, per germline. This CDR3 reads CASSGLLGYEQYF. CDR3 in DNA: TGTGCCAGCAGTGGGCTCCTGGGCTACGAGCAGTACTTC.

The chain carries TRBV19 and TRBJ1-2; D call uncertain. V lost 3 bases and J lost 0, with 2 bases in between. CDR1 is LNHDA, CDR2 SQIVND, per germline (reference sequence). The CDR3 extends over 12 amino acids. Here the CDR3 reads CASSITNYGYTF. The CDR3 nucleotides read TGTGCCAGTAGTATCACTAACTATGGCTACACCTTC.

In this sample, this clone turned up once. The genes are TRBV28 and TRBJ2-5; 7 positions match TRBD1. The CDR3 is 14 residues long. CDR1 is MDHEN and CDR2 is SYDVKM in the germline V gene. The trim removed 6 bases at V and 3 bases at J, leaving 7 bases unmatched. CDR3 sequence: CASSLGTAEETQYF. The CDR3 coding sequence is TGTGCCAGCAGCCTAGGGACAGCCGAAGAGACCCAGTACTTC.

This chain uses TRBV2 with TRBJ1-2; the D is unclear. V lost 3 bases and J lost 5, with 16 bases in between. The germline gives CDR1 SNHLY, CDR2 FYNNEI. This CDR3 region has 15 residues. CDR3 residues: CASSEGVGELYGYTF. The CDR3 DNA reads TGTGCCAGCAGTGAGGGTGTCGGAGAACTTTATGGCTACACCTTC.

The chain uses TRBV4-2 and TRBJ2-6; 10 bases fit TRBD2. J gave up 0 bases and V 2 bases, and 10 bases lay outside the gene matches. CDR3 length equals 20 residues. The germline gives CDR1 LGHNA, CDR2 YNFKEQ. CDR3 in amino acids: CASSQLGASGGYSGANVLTF. For the CDR3, the DNA is TGTGCCAGCAGCCAACTGGGGGCTAGCGGGGGTTACTCTGGGGCCAACGTCCTGACTTTC.

The rearrangement joins TRBV30 to TRBJ1-6; 10 bases line up with TRBD1. This CDR3 has 17 amino acids. The trim removed 3 bases at V and 7 bases at J, leaving 12 bases unmatched. Germline-derived CDR1 and CDR2 are GTSNPN and SVGIG (reference sequence). CDR3 sequence: CAWSLGRVGQGNSPLHF. CDR3 nucleotides: TGTGCCTGGAGCTTAGGCCGAGTGGGACAGGGGAATTCACCCCTCCACTTT.

The chain joins TRBV28 to TRBJ2-4, with 12 positions matching TRBD1. The V segment lost 5 bases and the J segment 4 bases; nucleotides outside the gene matches: 9. Germline V gene lookup returns CDR1 MDHEN and CDR2 SYDVKM. The CDR3 has 17 residues. The CDR3 nucleotides read TGTGCCAGCAGTGCCGGGACAGGGGGCTTCGGGAAAAACATTCAGTACTTC. Translating gives CASSAGTGGFGKNIQYF.

V gene TRBV27 combines with J gene TRBJ1-5; 9 positions agree with TRBD1. Germline V gene lookup returns CDR1 MNHEY and CDR2 SMNVEV (reference sequence). Trimming took 0 bases from V and 6 from J; bases not matched to a gene: 3. The CDR3 consists of 15 residues. The CDR3 bases are TGTGCCAGCAGTTTATCGGGACAGGGCGGTCAGCCCCAGCATTTT. It is translated as CASSLSGQGGQPQHF.